The clone carrying this TCR beta chain was picked up a small number of times. Roughly 9.2 milliliters was the volume of peripheral blood drawn from each donor. At least 6.5 million PBMCs were isolated per sample. Alongside a J-beta primer mix, a sample-barcoded 5' primer served in a second PCR lasting roughly 7 to 12 cycles. At least 2.5 million CDR3-containing paired-end reads were obtained per sample. One entry per CDR3 protein results from TCRdb running MiXCR on the 5' RACE reads. Seen here are 1.5 million to 2 million distinct CDR3 sequences, roughly 28% observed once, and the top ten hold about 8%. These data are taken from a study of blood T cells in healthy people across ages. The CDR3 has 13 residues. The junction had 10 bases not matched to a gene; V was cut back by 5 bases and J by 12 bases. Germline lookup yields CDR1 MNHEY and CDR2 SVGEGT.

The material sequenced was blood. The TCR originated in a woman in her twenties or thirties in good health. This chain connects TRBV6-2 or TRBV6-3 to TRBJ2-1, with 7 positions matching TRBD2. The CDR3 sequence is CASSLPSGPSQFF. The CDR3 DNA is TGTGCCAGCAGTCTTCCTAGCGGCCCCTCGCAGTTCTTC.